This passage covers 22 T cell receptor beta chains from one sample sequenced in a study of control samples from healthy donors and cancer patients. The repertoire was sequenced with immunoSEQ multiplex PCR; TCRdb's copy has only in-frame clones and lacks some. There are roughly 120,000 clones in the sample; about 93% occur only once, and around 1.8% lies in the top ten. The specimen was PBMCs. The origin of the receptors is a man aged 50-59 years with head and neck cancer.

The rearrangement links TRBV5-8 to TRBJ2-2; D remains unclear. Germline CDR1 and CDR2: SGHTS and YDEGEE. V gave up 0 bases and J gave up 7 bases, with 19 bases separating them. The CDR3 has 17 residues. The CDR3 sequence: CASSLAKISSGNGELFF. The DNA of the CDR3 is TGTGCCAGCAGCTTGGCCAAGATAAGTTCCGGCAACGGGGAGCTGTTTTTT.

V usage is TRBV11-2 and J usage is TRBJ2-7; no definite D call. The V end lost 3 bases, the J end lost 0 bases, and 6 bases lay between the germline ends. Germline V gene sequence: CDR1 SGHAT, CDR2 FQNNGV. CDR3 length: 13 residues. The CDR3 reads CASSFPDSYEQYF. CDR3 in DNA: TGTGCCAGCAGCTTTCCGGACTCCTACGAGCAGTACTTC.

This clone was counted once. The rearrangement uses TRBV29-1 and TRBJ2-3; TRBD2 matches at 7 bases. The length of the CDR3 is 14 residues. Looked up from germline, CDR1 is SQVTM and CDR2 is ANQGSEA. Losses at the gene ends were 3 bases for V and 2 bases for J; bases not matched to a gene: 5. CDR3 nucleotide sequence: TGCAGCGTTGATACGGGGGGAGCCACAGATACGCAGTATTTT. Encoded protein: CSVDTGGATDTQYF.

This clone was seen once. The CDR3 sequence: CASSLGLRWDSQETQYF. CDR3 coding DNA: TGTGCCAGCAGCTTGGGTCTAAGGTGGGACAGCCAAGAGACCCAGTACTTC. This chain uses TRBV11-2 with TRBJ2-5, with 7 positions matching TRBD1. The trim removed 3 bases at V and 1 base at J, leaving 11 bases unmatched. From germline, CDR1 is SGHAT and CDR2 FQNNGV. This CDR3 contains 17 residues. The full variable domain, with the rest looked up from reference TRBV11-2 and TRBJ2-5, is EAGVAQSPRYKIIEKRQSVAFWCNPISGHATLYWYQQILGQGPKLLIQFQNNGVVDDSQLPKDRFSAERLKGVDSTLKIQPAKLEDSAVYLCASSLGLRWDSQETQYFGPGTRLLVL.

The genes are TRBV28 and TRBJ1-2; 8 positions agree with TRBD1. V trimming: 2 bases; J trimming: 4 bases; junction bases outside the gene matches: 3. This CDR3 comprises 14 residues. CDR1 is MDHEN and CDR2 is SYDVKM in the germline V gene. The CDR3 DNA reads as TGTGCCAGCAGTTTACCGGACAGGGCCTATGGCTACACCTTC. Amino acid sequence: CASSLPDRAYGYTF.

The J gene is TRBJ2-7, the V gene TRBV19; possibly TRBD2 for D (6 bases). The CDR3 spans 15 residues. V was shortened by 5 bases and J by 5 bases, with 19 bases between the two germline ends. CDR1 is LNHDA, CDR2 SQIVND, per germline (reference sequence). In nucleotides, the CDR3 is TGTGCCAGTAGTCCCGGGCCGCGGGACTCTGACGAGCAGTACTTC. Its translation: CASSPGPRDSDEQYF. Combining the CDR3 with reference TRBV19 and TRBJ2-7 gives the whole variable domain DGGITQSPKYLFRKEGQNVTLSCEQNLNHDAMYWYRQDPGQGLRLIYYSQIVNDFQKGDIAEGYSVSREKKESFPLTVTSAQKNPTAFYLCASSPGPRDSDEQYFGPGTRLTVT.

The gene calls are TRBV7-2 and TRBJ2-1, with a possible D match to TRBD2 (7 bases). Germline values: CDR1 SGHTA, CDR2 FQGNSA. Trimming stripped 0 bases from V and 9 bases from J, with 18 bases between. The CDR3 is made up of 16 amino acids. The CDR3 here is CASSLAQTRGAREQFF. The CDR3 DNA reads as TGTGCCAGCAGCTTAGCGCAGACCCGGGGGGCGCGTGAGCAGTTCTTC.

This clone was recorded a few times. For the CDR3, the DNA is TGTGCCAGCAGCCTGCAAGGGGGCGGCACCTACGAGCAGTACTTC. Translating gives CASSLQGGGTYEQYF. The rearrangement links TRBV14 to TRBJ2-7; 7 nucleotides agree with TRBD1. Germline V CDR1 and CDR2: SGHDN, FVKESK. The CDR3 has 15 residues. The V gene end was trimmed by 4 bases and the J gene end by 2 bases; junction bases not matched to a gene: 8.

V is TRBV6-2 or TRBV6-3 and J is TRBJ2-3; a weak D match, TRBD1 (5 bases). The CDR3 covers 15 residues. V lost 2 bases and J 6 bases, leaving 15 bases between the germline ends. CDR1 and CDR2 from the germline V gene are MNHEY and SVGEGT. The CDR3 spells CASSYGFRARDTQYF. CDR3 sequence (DNA): TGTGCCAGCAGTTACGGGTTCAGGGCGAGGGATACGCAGTATTTT.

This chain uses TRBV7-6 with TRBJ2-7; D ambiguous. The V end was cut by 3 bases, the J end by 5 bases, with 11 bases between. CDR1 SGHVS and CDR2 FNYEAQ come from the germline V gene. CDR3 length: 13 amino acids. CDR3 region: CASSFEIWNEQYF. DNA of the CDR3: TGTGCCAGCAGCTTTGAGATATGGAACGAGCAGTACTTC.

CDR3 sequence reads: CASSRGLGTTPSYTF. The CDR3 DNA reads TGTGCCAGCAGCCGAGGCTTGGGGACGACACCCTCCTACACCTTC. The genes are TRBV4-2 and TRBJ1-2, with D possibly being TRBD1 (5 bases). Germline-derived CDR1 and CDR2 are LGHNA and YNFKEQ. Trimming took off 4 bases at V and 10 bases at J, with 22 bases between the two ends. CDR3 length equals 15 residues.

The table lists this clone with a count of one. This chain joins TRBV11-2 and TRBJ1-4, with D perhaps TRBD1 (5 bases). The CDR3 has 15 amino acids. Germline assignment: CDR1 SGHAT and CDR2 FQNNGV. V shed 1 base and J shed 5 bases, with 11 bases lying between them. The CDR3 DNA follows: TGTGCCAGCAGCTTAGCGGGGCAAGAAAATGAAAAACTGTTTTTT. This encodes CASSLAGQENEKLFF.

This chain uses TRBV6-5 with TRBJ2-5; perhaps TRBD2 as D (6 bases). V lost 7 bases to trimming and J lost 3 bases, with 12 bases between them. CDR1 is MNHEY, CDR2 SVGAGI, per germline. The CDR3 totals 13 residues. The CDR3 nucleotides read TGTGCCAGCATAGCGGACGGCGAAGAGACCCAGTACTTC. Translation gives CASIADGEETQYF.

This chain links TRBV9 with TRBJ1-5; weak D call: TRBD1 (5 bases). Germline V CDR1 and CDR2: SGDLS, YYNGEE. V lost 4 bases, J lost 4 bases, and 15 bases lay in between. This CDR3 comprises 15 residues. The chain's CDR3 is CASSPGGVANQPQHF. The CDR3, as DNA: TGTGCCAGCAGCCCGGGGGGGGTGGCGAATCAGCCCCAGCATTTT.

The chain is built from TRBV4-3 and TRBJ2-7, with 8 positions matching TRBD1. The germline V gene encodes CDR1 LGHNA and CDR2 YSLEER. The CDR3 spans 14 residues. V was clipped by 6 bases and J by 2 bases; unmatched bases: 6. Here the CDR3 reads CASSLDRVTYEQYF. CDR3 nucleotide sequence: TGCGCCAGCAGTCTGGACAGGGTTACCTACGAGCAGTACTTC.

This rearrangement joins TRBV5-1 to TRBJ2-1; D is perhaps TRBD1 (5 bases). This CDR3 is built from 17 residues. V was cut by 0 bases and J by 0 bases, with 13 bases left in between. Per germline, CDR1 SGHRS and CDR2 YFSETQ. Here the CDR3 reads CASSLDGAMSSYNEQFF. In DNA, the CDR3 is TGCGCCAGCAGCTTGGATGGGGCGATGAGCTCCTACAATGAGCAGTTCTTC.

V is TRBV30 and J is TRBJ2-7; TRBD1 or TRBD2 may be the D gene (6 bases each). This CDR3 contains 12 residues. CDR1 and CDR2 from the germline V gene are GTSNPN and SVGIG (reference sequence). V was shortened by 0 bases and J by 7 bases, with 10 bases between the two germline ends. CDR3 in amino acids: CAWSVLGGEQYF. DNA for the CDR3: TGTGCCTGGAGTGTACTAGGGGGGGAGCAGTACTTC.

The rearrangement joins TRBV28 to TRBJ2-6; D not certain. Per germline, CDR1 MDHEN and CDR2 SYDVKM. This CDR3 has 16 amino acids. Deletions cut 2 bases from V and 0 bases from J, with 8 bases between. The CDR3 nucleotides are TGTGCCAGCAGTTTACCTGGAGTCTCTGGGGCCAACGTCCTGACTTTC. Translated: CASSLPGVSGANVLTF.

The J gene is TRBJ1-4, the V gene TRBV7-2; D is uncertain. The CDR3 sequence is 17 residues long. V lost 1 base and J 5 bases, leaving 17 bases between the germline ends. Germline lookup yields CDR1 SGHTA and CDR2 FQGNSA. The chain's CDR3 is CASSLVPPRRLNEKLFF. The CDR3 bases are TGTGCCAGCAGCTTAGTACCTCCCCGACGGCTAAATGAAAAACTGTTTTTT.

The chain is built from TRBV7-3 and TRBJ2-7, with 16 positions matching TRBD2. The trim removed 5 bases at V and 2 bases at J, leaving 12 bases unmatched. The CDR3 covers 19 residues. The germline CDR1 and CDR2 sequences are SGHTA and FQGTGA. The chain's CDR3 is CASSPVSGTSGGAPYEQYF. As DNA, the CDR3 is TGTGCCAGCAGCCCCGTTTCCGGGACTAGCGGGGGGGCCCCCTACGAGCAGTACTTC. Full variable domain (remainder filled in from reference TRBV7-3 and TRBJ2-7): GAGVSQTPSNKVTEKGKYVELRCDPISGHTALYWYRQSLGQGPEFLIYFQGTGAADDSGLPNDRFFAVRPEGSVSTLKIQRTERGDSAVYLCASSPVSGTSGGAPYEQYFGPGTRLTVT.

The chain joins TRBV6-5 to TRBJ1-6; D not certain. Trimming shortened V by 6 bases and J by 7 bases, and 4 bases separated the two germline ends. Germline-derived CDR1 and CDR2 are MNHEY and SVGAGI. The CDR3 extends over 11 amino acids. Here the CDR3 DNA reads TGTGCCAGCAGGGCAAATTCACCCCTCCACTTT. Protein: CASRANSPLHF.

The CDR3 is CASSPSGKNTEAFF. DNA for the CDR3: TGCGCCAGCAGCCCTAGTGGCAAGAACACTGAAGCTTTCTTT. The V call is TRBV5-1, the J call TRBJ1-1; no clear D gene. V was cut by 4 bases and J by 1 base, with 11 bases left in between. The germline V gene encodes CDR1 SGHRS and CDR2 YFSETQ. This CDR3 has 14 amino acids. The variable domain in full, completed from reference TRBV5-1 and TRBJ1-1, reads KAGVTQTPRYLIKTRGQQVTLSCSPISGHRSVSWYQQTPGQGLQFLFEYFSETQRNKGNFPGRFSGRQFSNSRSEMNVSTLELGDSALYLCASSPSGKNTEAFFGQGTRLTVV.